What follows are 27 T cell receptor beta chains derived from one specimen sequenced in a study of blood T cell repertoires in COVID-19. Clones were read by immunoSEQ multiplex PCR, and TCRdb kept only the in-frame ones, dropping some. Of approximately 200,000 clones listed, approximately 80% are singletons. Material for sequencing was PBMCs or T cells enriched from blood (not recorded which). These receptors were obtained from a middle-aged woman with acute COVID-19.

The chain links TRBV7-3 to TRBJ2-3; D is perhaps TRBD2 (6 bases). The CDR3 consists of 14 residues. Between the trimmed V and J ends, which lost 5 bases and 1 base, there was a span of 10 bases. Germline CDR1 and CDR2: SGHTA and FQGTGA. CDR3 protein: CASSHRGGTDTQYF. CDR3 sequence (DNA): TGTGCCAGCAGCCACCGCGGGGGCACAGATACGCAGTATTTT.

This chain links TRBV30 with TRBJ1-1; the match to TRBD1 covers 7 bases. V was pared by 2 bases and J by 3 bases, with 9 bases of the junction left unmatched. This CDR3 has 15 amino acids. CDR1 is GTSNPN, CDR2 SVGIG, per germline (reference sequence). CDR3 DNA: TGTGCCTGGAGTACCACGGACAGGACCTACACTGAAGCTTTCTTT. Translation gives CAWSTTDRTYTEAFF.

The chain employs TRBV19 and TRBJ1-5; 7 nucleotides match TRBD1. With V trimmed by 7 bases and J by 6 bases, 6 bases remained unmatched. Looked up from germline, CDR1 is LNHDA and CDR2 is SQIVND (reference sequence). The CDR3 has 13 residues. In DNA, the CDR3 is TGTGCCAGTACCTTAGGGGGCAGTCAGCCCCAGCATTTT. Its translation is CASTLGGSQPQHF.

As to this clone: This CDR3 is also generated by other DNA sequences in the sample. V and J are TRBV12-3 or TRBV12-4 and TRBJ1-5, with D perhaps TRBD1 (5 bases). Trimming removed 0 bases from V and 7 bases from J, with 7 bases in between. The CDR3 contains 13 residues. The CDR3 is CASSLAGGQPQHF. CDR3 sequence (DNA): TGTGCCAGCAGTTTAGCGGGGGGACAGCCCCAGCATTTT.

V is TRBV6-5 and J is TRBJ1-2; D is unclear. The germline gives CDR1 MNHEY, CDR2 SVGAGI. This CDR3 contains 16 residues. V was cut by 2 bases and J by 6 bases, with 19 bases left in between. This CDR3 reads CASSYVSAGLTDGYTF. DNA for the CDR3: TGTGCCAGCAGTTACGTTTCGGCAGGCCTTACGGATGGCTACACCTTC.

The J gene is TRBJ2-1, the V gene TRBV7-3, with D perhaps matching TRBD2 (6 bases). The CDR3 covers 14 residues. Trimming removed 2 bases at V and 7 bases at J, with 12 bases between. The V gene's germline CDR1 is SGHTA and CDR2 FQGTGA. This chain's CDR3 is CASSLAGFSNEQFF. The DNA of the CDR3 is TGTGCCAGCAGCTTAGCGGGATTTAGTAATGAGCAGTTCTTC.

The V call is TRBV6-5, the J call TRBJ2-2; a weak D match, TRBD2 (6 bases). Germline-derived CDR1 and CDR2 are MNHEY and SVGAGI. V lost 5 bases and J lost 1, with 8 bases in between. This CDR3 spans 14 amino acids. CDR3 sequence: CASSRGGNTGELFF. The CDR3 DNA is TGTGCCAGCAGTCGGGGAGGGAACACCGGGGAGCTGTTTTTT.

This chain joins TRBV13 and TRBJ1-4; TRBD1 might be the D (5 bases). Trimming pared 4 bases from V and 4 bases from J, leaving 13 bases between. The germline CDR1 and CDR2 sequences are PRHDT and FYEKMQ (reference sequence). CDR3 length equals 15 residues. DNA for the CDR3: TGTGCCAGCAGCTGGGCGGGACGCCTTAATGAAAAACTGTTTTTT. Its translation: CASSWAGRLNEKLFF.

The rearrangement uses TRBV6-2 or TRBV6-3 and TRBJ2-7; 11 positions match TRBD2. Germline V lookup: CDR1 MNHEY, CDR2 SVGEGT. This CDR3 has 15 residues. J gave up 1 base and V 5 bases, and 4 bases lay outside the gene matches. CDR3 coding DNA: TGTGCCAGCAGTCGGGGACTAGCGGAGTCCTACGAGCAGTACTTC. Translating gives CASSRGLAESYEQYF.

As DNA, the CDR3 is TGTGCCAGCAGTGAGCTAGCGGGAGAGGAGTTCTTC. Translating it yields CASSELAGEEFF. The chain links TRBV6-1 to TRBJ2-1, with 10 bases matching TRBD2. This CDR3 has 12 residues. In germline, CDR1 is MNHNS, CDR2 SASEGT. Trimming at V came to 3 bases and at J to 14 bases, leaving 4 bases not matched to a gene.

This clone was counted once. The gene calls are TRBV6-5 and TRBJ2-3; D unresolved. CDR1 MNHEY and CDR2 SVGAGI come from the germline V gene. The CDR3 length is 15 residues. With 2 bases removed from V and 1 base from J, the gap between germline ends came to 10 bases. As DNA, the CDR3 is TGTGCCAGCAGTTACGCTGTGACTCGCACAGATACGCAGTATTTT. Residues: CASSYAVTRTDTQYF.

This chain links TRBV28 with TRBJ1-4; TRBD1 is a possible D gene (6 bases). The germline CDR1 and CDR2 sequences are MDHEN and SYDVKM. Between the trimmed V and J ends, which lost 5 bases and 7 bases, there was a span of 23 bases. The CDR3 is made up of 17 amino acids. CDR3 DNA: TGTGCCAGCAGTCCCCCGACAGGTTTAGGCAATGTTGAAAAACTGTTTTTT. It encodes CASSPPTGLGNVEKLFF.

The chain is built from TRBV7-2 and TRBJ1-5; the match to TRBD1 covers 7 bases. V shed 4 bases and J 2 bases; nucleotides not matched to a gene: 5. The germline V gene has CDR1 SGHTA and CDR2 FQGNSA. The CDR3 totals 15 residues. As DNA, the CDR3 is TGTGCCAGCAGCTCGACAGGGAGTGGCAATCAGCCCCAGCATTTT. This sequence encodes CASSSTGSGNQPQHF.

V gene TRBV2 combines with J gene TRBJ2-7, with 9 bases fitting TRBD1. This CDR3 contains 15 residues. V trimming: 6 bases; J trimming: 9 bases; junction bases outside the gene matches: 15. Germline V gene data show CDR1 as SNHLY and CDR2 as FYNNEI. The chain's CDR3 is CASSRAPGTGRWQYF. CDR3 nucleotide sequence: TGTGCCAGCAGCCGAGCGCCTGGGACAGGGAGGTGGCAGTACTTC.

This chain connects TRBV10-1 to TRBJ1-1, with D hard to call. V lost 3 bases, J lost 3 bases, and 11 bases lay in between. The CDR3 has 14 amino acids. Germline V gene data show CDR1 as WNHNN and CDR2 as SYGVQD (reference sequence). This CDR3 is CASSDRGPDTEAFF. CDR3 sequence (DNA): TGCGCCAGCAGTGATCGTGGCCCTGACACTGAAGCTTTCTTT.

CDR3: CASSKGGGGQPQHF. CDR3 coding DNA: TGTGCCAGCAGCAAAGGGGGGGGTGGTCAGCCCCAGCATTTT. This rearrangement joins TRBV28 to TRBJ1-5; TRBD1 might be the D (6 bases). CDR3 length equals 14 residues. The V end was cut by 6 bases, the J end by 6 bases, with 15 bases between. Germline V gene data show CDR1 as MDHEN and CDR2 as SYDVKM. Full variable domain (remainder filled in from reference TRBV28 and TRBJ1-5): DVKVTQSSRYLVKRTGEKVFLECVQDMDHENMFWYRQDPGLGLRLIYFSYDVKMKEKGDIPEGYSVSREKKERFSLILESASTNQTSMYLCASSKGGGGQPQHFGDGTRLSIL.

This chain's CDR3 is CATSDLGQGGRETQYF. The CDR3 nucleotides read TGTGCCACCAGTGATTTGGGCCAGGGAGGTCGGGAGACCCAGTACTTC. V and J are TRBV24-1 and TRBJ2-5; possibly TRBD2 for D (6 bases). Germline V CDR1 and CDR2: KGHDR, SFDVKD. Trimming cost V 0 bases and J 5 bases, with 15 bases left between them. The CDR3 consists of 16 residues.

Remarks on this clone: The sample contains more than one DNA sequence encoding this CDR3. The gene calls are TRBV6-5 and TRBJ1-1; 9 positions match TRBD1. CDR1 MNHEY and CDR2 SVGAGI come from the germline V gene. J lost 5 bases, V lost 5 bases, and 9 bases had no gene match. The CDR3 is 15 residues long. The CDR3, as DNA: TGTGCCAGCAGTCACAGGACAGGGGAGGGTACTGAAGCTTTCTTT. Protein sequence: CASSHRTGEGTEAFF.

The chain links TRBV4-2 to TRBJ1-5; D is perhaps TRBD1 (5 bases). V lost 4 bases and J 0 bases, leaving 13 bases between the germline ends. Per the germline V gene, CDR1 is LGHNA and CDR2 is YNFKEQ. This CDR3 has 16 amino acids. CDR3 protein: CASSPDQGNSNQPQHF. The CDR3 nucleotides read TGTGCCAGCAGCCCCGATCAGGGTAATAGCAATCAGCCCCAGCATTTT.

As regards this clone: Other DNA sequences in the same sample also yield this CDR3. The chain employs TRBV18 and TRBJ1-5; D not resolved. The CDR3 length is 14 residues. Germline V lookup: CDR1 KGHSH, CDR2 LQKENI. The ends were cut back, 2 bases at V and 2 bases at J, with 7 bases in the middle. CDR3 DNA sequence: TGTGCCAGCTCACCAGGGCAGGGCAATCAGCCCCAGCATTTT. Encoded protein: CASSPGQGNQPQHF.

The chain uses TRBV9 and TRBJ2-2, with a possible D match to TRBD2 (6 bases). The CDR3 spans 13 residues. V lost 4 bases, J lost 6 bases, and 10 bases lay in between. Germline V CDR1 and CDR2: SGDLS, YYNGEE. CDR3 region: CASSLGRPGELFF. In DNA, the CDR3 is TGTGCCAGCAGCCTCGGGAGACCCGGGGAGCTGTTTTTT.

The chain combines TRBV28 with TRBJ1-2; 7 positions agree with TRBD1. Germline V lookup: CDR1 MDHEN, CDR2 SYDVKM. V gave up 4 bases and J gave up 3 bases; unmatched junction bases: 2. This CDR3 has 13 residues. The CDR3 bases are TGTGCCAGCAGTTATACAGGGGACTATGGCTACACCTTC. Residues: CASSYTGDYGYTF.

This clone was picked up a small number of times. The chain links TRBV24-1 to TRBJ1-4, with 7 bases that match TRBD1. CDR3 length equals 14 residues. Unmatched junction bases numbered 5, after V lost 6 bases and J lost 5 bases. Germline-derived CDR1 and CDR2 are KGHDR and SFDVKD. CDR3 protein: CATSPSGGNEKLFF. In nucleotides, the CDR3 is TGTGCCACCAGTCCGTCAGGGGGGAATGAAAAACTGTTTTTT.

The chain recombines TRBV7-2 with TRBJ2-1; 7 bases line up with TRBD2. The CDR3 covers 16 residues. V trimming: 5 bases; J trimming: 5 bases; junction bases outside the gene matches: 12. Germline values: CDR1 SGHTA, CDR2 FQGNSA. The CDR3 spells CASSRFSAGVDNEQFF. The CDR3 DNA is TGTGCCAGCAGCCGCTTTTCGGCGGGAGTTGACAATGAGCAGTTCTTC.

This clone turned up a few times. The CDR3 nucleotides are TGTGCCAGTACCGGACAGGTTAACTATGGCTACACCTTC. Protein: CASTGQVNYGYTF. The chain carries TRBV19 and TRBJ1-2, with 7 bases matching TRBD1. Looked up from germline, CDR1 is LNHDA and CDR2 is SQIVND (reference sequence). V trimming: 7 bases; J trimming: 1 base; junction bases outside the gene matches: 3. The CDR3 is 13 amino acids.

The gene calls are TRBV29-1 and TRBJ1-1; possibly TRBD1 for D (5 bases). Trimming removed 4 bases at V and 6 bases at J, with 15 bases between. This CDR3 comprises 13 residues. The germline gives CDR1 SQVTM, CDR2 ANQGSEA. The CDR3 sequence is CSVGAGAHAEAFF. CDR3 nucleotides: TGCAGCGTTGGAGCTGGGGCACATGCTGAAGCTTTCTTT.

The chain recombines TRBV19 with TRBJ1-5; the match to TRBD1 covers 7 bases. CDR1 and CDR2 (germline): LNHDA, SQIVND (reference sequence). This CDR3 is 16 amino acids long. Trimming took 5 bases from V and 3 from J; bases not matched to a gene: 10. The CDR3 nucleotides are TGTGCCAGTAGTCCCTGGATAGGGGGCCCCAATCAGCCCCAGCATTTT. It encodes CASSPWIGGPNQPQHF. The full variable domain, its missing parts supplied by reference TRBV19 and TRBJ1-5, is DGGITQSPKYLFRKEGQNVTLSCEQNLNHDAMYWYRQDPGQGLRLIYYSQIVNDFQKGDIAEGYSVSREKKESFPLTVTSAQKNPTAFYLCASSPWIGGPNQPQHFGDGTRLSIL.